The TCR beta chain described here comes from a study of cytomegalovirus exposure and HLA in healthy donors. General study findings and limits: When analyzed later, the rates of TCR association showed variation by HLA locus, with DRB1 the most and HLA-C the fewest.

This CDR3 comprises 13 residues. Germline V CDR1 and CDR2: MNHNS, SASEGT. Between the trimmed V and J ends, which lost 9 bases and 5 bases, there was a span of 16 bases. 60 Vbeta and 13 Jbeta primers were used in PCR. The table came from immunoSEQ multiplex PCR; TCRdb's copy has only in-frame clones and leaves some out. Among more than 95,000 clones, less than 85% were seen once, and the ten largest hold approximately 5.3%. About this clone itself: Antigen unknown.

This TCR derives from a woman aged 18-29 years in good health and CMV-seropositive. The chain uses TRBV6-1 and TRBJ2-5, with a weak D call TRBD1 (5 bases). The specimen was PBMCs. Here the CDR3 DNA reads TGTGCCAGGAGACGACAGCCGCGCGAGACCCAGTACTTC. It translates to CARRRQPRETQYF.